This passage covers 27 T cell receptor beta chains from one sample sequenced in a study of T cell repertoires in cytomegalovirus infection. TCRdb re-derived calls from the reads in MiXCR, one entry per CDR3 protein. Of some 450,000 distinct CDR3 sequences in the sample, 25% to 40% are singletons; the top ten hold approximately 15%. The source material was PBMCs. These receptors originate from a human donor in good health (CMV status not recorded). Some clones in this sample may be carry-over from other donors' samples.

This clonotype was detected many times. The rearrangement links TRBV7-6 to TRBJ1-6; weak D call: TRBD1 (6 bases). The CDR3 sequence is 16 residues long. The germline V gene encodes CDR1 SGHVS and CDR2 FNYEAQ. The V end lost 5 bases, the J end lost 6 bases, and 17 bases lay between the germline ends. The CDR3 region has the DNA TGTGCCAGCAGCGGGGAGGGGGGGGACCCTAATTCACCCCTCCACTTT. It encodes CASSGEGGDPNSPLHF.

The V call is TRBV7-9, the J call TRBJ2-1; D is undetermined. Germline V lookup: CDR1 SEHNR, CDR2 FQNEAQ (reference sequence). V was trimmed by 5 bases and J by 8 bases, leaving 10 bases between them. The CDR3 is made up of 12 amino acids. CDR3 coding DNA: TGTGCCAGCAGCCCCGCTGGCTATGAGCAGTTCTTC. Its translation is CASSPAGYEQFF.

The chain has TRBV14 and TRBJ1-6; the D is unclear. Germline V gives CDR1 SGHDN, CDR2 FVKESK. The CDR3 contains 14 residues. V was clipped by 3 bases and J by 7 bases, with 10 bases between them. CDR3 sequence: CASSHLTVNSPLHF. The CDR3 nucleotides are TGTGCCAGCAGCCACCTGACGGTCAATTCACCCCTCCACTTT.

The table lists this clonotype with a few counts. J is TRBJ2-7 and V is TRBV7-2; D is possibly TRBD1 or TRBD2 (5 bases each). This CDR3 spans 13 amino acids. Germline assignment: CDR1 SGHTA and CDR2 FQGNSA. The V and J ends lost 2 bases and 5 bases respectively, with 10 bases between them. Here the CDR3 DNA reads TGTGCCAGCAGCTTATTTATGGGGGACGAGCAGTACTTC. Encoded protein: CASSLFMGDEQYF.

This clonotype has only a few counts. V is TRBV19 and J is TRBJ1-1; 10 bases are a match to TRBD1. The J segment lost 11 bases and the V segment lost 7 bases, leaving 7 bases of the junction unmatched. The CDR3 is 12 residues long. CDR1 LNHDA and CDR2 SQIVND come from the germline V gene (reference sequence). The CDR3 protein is CASNDRGLMAFF. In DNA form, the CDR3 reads TGTGCCAGTAACGACAGGGGGCTAATGGCTTTCTTT. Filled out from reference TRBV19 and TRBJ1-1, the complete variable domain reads DGGITQSPKYLFRKEGQNVTLSCEQNLNHDAMYWYRQDPGQGLRLIYYSQIVNDFQKGDIAEGYSVSREKKESFPLTVTSAQKNPTAFYLCASNDRGLMAFFGQGTRLTVV.

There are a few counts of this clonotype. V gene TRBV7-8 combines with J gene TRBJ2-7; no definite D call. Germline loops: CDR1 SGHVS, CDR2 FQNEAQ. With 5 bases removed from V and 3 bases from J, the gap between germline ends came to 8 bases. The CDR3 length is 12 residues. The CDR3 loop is CASSPMNYEQYF. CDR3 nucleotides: TGTGCCAGCAGCCCGATGAACTACGAGCAGTACTTC. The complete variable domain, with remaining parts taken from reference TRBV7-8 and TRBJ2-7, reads GAGVSQSPRYKVAKRGQDVALRCDPISGHVSLFWYQQALGQGPEFLTYFQNEAQLDKSGLPSDRFFAERPEGSVSTLKIQRTQQEDSAVYLCASSPMNYEQYFGPGTRLTVT.

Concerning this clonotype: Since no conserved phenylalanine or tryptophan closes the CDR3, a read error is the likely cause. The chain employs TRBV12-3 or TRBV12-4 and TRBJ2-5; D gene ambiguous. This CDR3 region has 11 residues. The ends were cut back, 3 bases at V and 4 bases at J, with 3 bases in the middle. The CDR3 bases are TGTGCCAGCAGTTTTCTAGAGACCCAGTACCTC. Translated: CASSFLETQYL.

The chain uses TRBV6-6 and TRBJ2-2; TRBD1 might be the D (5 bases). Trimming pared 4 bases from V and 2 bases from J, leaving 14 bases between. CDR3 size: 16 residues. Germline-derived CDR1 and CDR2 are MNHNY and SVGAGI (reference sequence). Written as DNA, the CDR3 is TGTGCCAGCAGTTCCCCCCAGGGATTTAACACCGGGGAGCTGTTTTTT. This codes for CASSSPQGFNTGELFF.

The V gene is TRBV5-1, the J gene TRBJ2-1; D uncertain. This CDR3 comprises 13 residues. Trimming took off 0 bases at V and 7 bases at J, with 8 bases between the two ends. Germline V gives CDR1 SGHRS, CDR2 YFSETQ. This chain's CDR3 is CASSLGYQNEQFF. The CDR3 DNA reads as TGCGCCAGCAGCTTGGGGTACCAGAATGAGCAGTTCTTC.

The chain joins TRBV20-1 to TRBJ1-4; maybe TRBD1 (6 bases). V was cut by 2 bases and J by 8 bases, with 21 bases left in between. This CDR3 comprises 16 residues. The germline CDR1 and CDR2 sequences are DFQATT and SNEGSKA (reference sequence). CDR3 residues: CSARLGGGPVREKLFF. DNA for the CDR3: TGCAGTGCTAGACTAGGAGGGGGACCAGTTCGGGAAAAACTGTTTTTT.

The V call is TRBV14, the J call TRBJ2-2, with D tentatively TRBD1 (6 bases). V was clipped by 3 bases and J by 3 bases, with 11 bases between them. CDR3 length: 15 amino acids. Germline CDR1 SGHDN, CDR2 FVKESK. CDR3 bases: TGTGCCAGCAGCCAGTGGGGGCTCTACACCGGGGAGCTGTTTTTT. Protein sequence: CASSQWGLYTGELFF.

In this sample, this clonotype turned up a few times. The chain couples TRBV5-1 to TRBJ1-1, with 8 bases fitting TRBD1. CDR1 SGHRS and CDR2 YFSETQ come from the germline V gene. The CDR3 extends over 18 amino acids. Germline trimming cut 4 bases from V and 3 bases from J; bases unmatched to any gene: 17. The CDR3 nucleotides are TGCGCCAGCAGCATCCTGACAGGGGCCCGGGGGACGGACACTGAAGCTTTCTTT. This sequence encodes CASSILTGARGTDTEAFF. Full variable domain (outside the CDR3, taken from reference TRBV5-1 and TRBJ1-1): KAGVTQTPRYLIKTRGQQVTLSCSPISGHRSVSWYQQTPGQGLQFLFEYFSETQRNKGNFPGRFSGRQFSNSRSEMNVSTLELGDSALYLCASSILTGARGTDTEAFFGQGTRLTVV.

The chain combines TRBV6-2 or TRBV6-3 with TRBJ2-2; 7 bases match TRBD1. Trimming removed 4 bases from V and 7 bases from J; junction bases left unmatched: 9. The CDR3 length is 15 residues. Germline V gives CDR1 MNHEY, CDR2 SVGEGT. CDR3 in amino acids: CASSFNRQGFGELFF. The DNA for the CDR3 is TGTGCCAGCAGTTTTAATCGACAGGGCTTCGGGGAGCTGTTTTTT.

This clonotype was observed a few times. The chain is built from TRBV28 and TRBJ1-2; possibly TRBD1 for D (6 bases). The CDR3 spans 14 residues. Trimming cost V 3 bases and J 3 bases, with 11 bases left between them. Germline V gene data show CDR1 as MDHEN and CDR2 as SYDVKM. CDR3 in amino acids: CASSFRGRDYGYTF. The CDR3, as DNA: TGTGCCAGCAGTTTCCGGGGGCGCGACTATGGCTACACCTTC.

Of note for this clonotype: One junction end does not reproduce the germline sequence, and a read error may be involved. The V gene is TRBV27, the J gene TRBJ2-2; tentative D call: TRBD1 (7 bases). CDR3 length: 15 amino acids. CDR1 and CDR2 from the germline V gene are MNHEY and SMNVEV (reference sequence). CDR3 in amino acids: CASSILGTAGGELVF. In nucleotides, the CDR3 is TGTGCCAGCAGTATACTGGGGACAGCGGGCGGGGAGCTGGTTTTT.

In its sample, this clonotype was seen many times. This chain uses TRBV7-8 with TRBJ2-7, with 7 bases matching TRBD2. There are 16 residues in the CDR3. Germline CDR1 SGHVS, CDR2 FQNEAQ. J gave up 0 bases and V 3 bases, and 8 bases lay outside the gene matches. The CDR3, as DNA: TGTGCCAGCAGCTTGGGAGGGCGGCAGCCCTCCTACGAGCAGTACTTC. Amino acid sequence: CASSLGGRQPSYEQYF.

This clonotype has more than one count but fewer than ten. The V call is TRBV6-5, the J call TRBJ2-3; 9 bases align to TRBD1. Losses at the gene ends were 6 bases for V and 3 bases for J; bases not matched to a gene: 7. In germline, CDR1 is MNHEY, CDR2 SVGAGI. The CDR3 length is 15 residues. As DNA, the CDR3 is TGTGCCAGCAGCACCGGGACAGGGCAGACAGATACGCAGTATTTT. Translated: CASSTGTGQTDTQYF.

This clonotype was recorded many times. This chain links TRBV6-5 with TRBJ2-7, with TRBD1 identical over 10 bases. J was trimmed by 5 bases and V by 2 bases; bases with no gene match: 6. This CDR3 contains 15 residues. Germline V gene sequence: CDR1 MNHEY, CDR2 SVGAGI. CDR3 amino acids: CASSYGGTGEDEQYF. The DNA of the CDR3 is TGTGCCAGCAGTTACGGGGGGACAGGGGAGGACGAGCAGTACTTC.

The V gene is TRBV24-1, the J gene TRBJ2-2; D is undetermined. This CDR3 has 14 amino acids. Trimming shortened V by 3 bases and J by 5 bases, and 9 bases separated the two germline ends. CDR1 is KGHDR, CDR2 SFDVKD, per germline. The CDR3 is CATSDPPVTGELFF. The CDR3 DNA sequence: TGTGCCACCAGTGATCCTCCCGTGACCGGGGAGCTGTTTTTT.

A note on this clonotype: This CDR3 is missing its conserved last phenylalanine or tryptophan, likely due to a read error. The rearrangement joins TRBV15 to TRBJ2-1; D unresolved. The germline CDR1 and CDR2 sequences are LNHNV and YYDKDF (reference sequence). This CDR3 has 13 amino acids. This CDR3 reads CATSRESFNEQFL. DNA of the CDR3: TGTGCCACCAGCAGAGAATCCTTCAATGAGCAGTTCTTA.

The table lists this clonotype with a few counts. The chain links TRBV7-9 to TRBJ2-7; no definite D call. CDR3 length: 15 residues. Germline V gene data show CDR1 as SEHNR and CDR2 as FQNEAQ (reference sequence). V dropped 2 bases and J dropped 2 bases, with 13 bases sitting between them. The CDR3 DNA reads TGTGCCAGCAGCTTAAGGACCGGTGAGGCCTACGAGCAGTACTTC. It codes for CASSLRTGEAYEQYF.

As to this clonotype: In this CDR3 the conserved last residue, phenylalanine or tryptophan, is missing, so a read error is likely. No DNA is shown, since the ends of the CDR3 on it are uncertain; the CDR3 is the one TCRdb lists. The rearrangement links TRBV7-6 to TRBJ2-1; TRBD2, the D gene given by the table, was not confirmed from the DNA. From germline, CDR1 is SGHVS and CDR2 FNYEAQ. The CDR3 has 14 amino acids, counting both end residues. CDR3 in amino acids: CASSLGPSYNEQLL.

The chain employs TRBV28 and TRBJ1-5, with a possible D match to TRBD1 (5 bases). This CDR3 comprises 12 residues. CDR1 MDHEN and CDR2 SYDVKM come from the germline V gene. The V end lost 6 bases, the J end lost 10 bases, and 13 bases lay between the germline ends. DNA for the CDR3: TGTGCCAGCAGCACCGGACACCGTCCCCAGCATTTT. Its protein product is CASSTGHRPQHF. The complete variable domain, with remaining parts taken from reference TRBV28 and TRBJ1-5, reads DVKVTQSSRYLVKRTGEKVFLECVQDMDHENMFWYRQDPGLGLRLIYFSYDVKMKEKGDIPEGYSVSREKKERFSLILESASTNQTSMYLCASSTGHRPQHFGDGTRLSIL.

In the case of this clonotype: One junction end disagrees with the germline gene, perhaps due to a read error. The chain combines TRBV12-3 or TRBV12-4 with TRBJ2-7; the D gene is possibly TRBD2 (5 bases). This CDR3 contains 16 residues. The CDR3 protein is CACSSDRWVRSYEQYF. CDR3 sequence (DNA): TGTGCCTGCAGTAGCGACCGGTGGGTACGCTCCTACGAGCAGTACTTC.

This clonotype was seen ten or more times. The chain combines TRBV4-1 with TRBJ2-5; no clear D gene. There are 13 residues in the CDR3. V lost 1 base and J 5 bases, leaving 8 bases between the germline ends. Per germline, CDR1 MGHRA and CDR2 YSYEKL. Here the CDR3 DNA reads TGCGCCAGCAGCCAAGTGGGCGGTGAGACCCAGTACTTC. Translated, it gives CASSQVGGETQYF.

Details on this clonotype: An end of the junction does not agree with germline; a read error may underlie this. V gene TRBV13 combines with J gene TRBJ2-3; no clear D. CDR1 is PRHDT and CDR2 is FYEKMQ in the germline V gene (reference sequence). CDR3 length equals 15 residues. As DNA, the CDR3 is TGTTCCAGCAGCTTCCAGGTGGGGTGTGCAGATTCTCAGTCTTTT. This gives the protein CSSSFQVGCADSQSF.

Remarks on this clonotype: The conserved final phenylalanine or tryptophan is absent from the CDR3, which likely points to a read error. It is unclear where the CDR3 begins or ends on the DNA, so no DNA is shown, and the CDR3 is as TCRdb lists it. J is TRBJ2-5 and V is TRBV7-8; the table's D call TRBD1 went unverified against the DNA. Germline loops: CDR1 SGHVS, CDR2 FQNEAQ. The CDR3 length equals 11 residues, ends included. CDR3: CASSGAETQSL.